This T cell receptor (beta chain) was captured in a study of cytomegalovirus exposure and HLA in healthy donors. Study-level results: Some highly shared sequence variants likely arose as a pipeline artifact.

PCR involved 60 Vbeta and 13 Jbeta primers. Using immunoSEQ multiplex PCR, the repertoire was profiled, and TCRdb retains in-frame clones only, with some absent. The sample has 150,000 or so clones, about four fifths seen once. This CDR3 has 14 residues. V shed 1 base, J shed 4 bases, and the junction held 3 bases outside the gene matches. CDR1 and CDR2 (germline): SGHTS, YDEGEE. For this clone: Its specificity is unknown.

The receptor was isolated from a boy younger than 10 in good health and CMV-seronegative. The sequenced sample was PBMCs. The chain employs TRBV5-8 and TRBJ2-7; 9 bases are a match to TRBD1. The CDR3 DNA reads as TGTGCCAGCAGCTTGCCACAGGGGGCTTACGAGCAGTACTTC. This sequence encodes CASSLPQGAYEQYF.